This T cell receptor beta chain was profiled in a study of T and B cells in COVID-19 patients. Study summary: Recovered patients mostly had mild to moderate COVID-19 managed as outpatients. Notes on the study in general: At recovery TRB diversity and richness exceeded healthy donors, after highly clonal active COVID-19 repertoires. Patients with COVID-19 reportedly showed strongly skewed T cell receptor beta variable and joining gene usage.

The CDR3 sequence is 15 residues long. CDR1 and CDR2 from the germline V gene are LNHDA and SQIVND (reference sequence). The ends lost 6 bases at V and 7 bases at J; junction bases unmatched: 9. Within the sample, this clonotype is medium-sized (0.01 to 0.1%). Its antigen is undetermined. Blood genomic DNA input for TRB amplification was about 250-550 ng. BIOMED2 TRB-A/B primer pools were used in multiplex TRB PCR. TCRdb fed the multiplex PCR reads into MiXCR, producing one record per CDR3 protein. The table includes some 10,000 distinct CDR3 sequences, roughly 33% detected once. The source is a human donor with active COVID-19. The V gene is TRBV19, the J gene TRBJ1-4, with TRBD1 matching over 9 bases. Material for sequencing was blood. CDR3 DNA: TGTGCCAGTAGAGATCCGGGACAGGGAAGTGAAAAACTGTTTTTT. Amino acids: CASRDPGQGSEKLFF.